This TCR beta chain is drawn from a study of blood T cell repertoires in COVID-19. There are 15 residues in the CDR3. V was clipped by 5 bases and J by 2 bases, with 10 bases between them. Germline V CDR1 and CDR2: SGHNT, YENEEA. How the authors handled the data: Estimates of nucleated cell counts were drawn from the amplification of reference gene primers. Measured with immunoSEQ multiplex PCR; TCRdb has only the in-frame clones, and not every one. V and J calls and clone size are as listed in that table; D and trimming were resolved from the DNA. The sample holds some 160,000 clones, approximately 80% seen once.

This chain connects TRBV11-3 to TRBJ2-6; D might be TRBD2 (6 bases). Material: peripheral blood. The origin of this receptor is a human donor in a cohort sampled during active COVID-19. CDR3 sequence reads: CASSAGGPGANVLTF. The CDR3 bases are TGTGCCAGCAGCGCCGGAGGGCCTGGGGCCAACGTCCTGACTTTC.